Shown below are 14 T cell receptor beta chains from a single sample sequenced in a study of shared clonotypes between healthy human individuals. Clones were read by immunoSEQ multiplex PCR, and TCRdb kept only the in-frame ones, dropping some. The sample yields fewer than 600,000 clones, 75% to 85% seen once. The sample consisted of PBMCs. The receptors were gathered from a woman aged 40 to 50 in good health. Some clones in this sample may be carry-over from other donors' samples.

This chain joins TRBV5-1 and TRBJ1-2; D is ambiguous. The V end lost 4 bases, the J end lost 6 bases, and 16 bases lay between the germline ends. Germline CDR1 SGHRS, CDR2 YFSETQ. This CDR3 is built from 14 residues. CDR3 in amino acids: CASSPVNSLHGYTF. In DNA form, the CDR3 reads TGCGCCAGCAGCCCAGTTAACTCCTTGCATGGCTACACCTTC.

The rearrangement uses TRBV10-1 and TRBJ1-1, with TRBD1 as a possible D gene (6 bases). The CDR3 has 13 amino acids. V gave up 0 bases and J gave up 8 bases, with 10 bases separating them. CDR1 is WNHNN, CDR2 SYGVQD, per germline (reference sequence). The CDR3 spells CASSESGGSEAFF. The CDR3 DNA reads TGCGCCAGCAGTGAGTCCGGGGGCAGCGAAGCTTTCTTT.

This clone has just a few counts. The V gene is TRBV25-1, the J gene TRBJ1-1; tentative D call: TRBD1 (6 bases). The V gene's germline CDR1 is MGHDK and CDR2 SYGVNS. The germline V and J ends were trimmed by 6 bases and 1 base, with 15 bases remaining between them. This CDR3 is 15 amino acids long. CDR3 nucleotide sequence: TGTGCCAGCAGGCCAAGAGGGGGGACGAACACTGAAGCTTTCTTT. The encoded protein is CASRPRGGTNTEAFF.

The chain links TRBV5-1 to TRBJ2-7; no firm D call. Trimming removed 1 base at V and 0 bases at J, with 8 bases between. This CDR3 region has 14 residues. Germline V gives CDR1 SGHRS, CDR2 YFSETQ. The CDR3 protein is CASSLQPSSYEQYF. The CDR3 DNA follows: TGCGCCAGCAGCTTGCAGCCGAGCTCCTACGAGCAGTACTTC.

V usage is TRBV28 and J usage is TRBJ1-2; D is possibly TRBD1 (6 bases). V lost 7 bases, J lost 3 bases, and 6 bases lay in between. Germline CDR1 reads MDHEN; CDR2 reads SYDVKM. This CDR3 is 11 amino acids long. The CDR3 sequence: CASKGDYGYTF. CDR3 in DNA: TGTGCCAGCAAGGGGGACTATGGCTACACCTTC.

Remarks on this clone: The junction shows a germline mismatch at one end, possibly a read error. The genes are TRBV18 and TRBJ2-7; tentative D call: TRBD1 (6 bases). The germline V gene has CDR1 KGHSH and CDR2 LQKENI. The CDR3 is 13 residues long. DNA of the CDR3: TGTGCCAGCTCACCGGGGGCCCGCTACGGGCAGTACTTC. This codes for CASSPGARYGQYF.

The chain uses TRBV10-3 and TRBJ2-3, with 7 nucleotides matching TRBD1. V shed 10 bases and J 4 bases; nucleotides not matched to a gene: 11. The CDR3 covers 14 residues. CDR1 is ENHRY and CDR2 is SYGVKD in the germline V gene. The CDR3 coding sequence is TGTGCCACCGAAACGACAGGGTTGGCAGATACGCAGTATTTT. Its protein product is CATETTGLADTQYF.

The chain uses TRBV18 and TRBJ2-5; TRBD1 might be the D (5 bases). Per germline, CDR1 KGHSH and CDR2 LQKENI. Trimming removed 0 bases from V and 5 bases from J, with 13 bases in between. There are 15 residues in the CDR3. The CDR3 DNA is TGTGCCAGCTCACCACCGCTTCAGGGTGGTGAGACCCAGTACTTC. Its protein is CASSPPLQGGETQYF.

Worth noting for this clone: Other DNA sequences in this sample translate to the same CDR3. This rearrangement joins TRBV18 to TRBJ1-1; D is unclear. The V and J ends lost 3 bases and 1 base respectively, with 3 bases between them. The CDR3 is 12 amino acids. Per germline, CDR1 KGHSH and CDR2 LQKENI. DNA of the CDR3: TGTGCCAGCTCACCCGGGAACACTGAAGCTTTCTTT. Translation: CASSPGNTEAFF.

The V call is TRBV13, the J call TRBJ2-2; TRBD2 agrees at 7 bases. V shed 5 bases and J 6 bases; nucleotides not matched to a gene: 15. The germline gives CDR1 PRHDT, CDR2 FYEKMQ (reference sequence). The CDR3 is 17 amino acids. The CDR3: CASSPLLAGEGAGELFF. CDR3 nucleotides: TGTGCCAGCAGCCCCCTTTTGGCGGGGGAAGGTGCCGGGGAGCTGTTTTTT. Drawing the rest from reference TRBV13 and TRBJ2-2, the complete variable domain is AAGVIQSPRHLIKEKRETATLKCYPIPRHDTVYWYQQGPGQDPQFLISFYEKMQSDKGSIPDRFSAQQFSDYHSELNMSSLELGDSALYFCASSPLLAGEGAGELFFGEGSRLTVL.

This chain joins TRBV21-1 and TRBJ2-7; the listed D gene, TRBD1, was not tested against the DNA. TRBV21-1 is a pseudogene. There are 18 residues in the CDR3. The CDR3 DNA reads TGTGCCAGCAGCAGCCCCGGGACAGGGGCCACCCTCGCCTGCGAGCAGTACTTC. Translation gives CASSSPGTGATLACEQYF.

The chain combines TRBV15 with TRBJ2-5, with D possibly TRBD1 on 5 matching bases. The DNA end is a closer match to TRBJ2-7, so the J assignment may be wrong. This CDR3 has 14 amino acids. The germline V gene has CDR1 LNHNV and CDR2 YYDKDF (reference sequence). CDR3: CATSRDARVYEQYF. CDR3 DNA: TGTGCCACCAGCAGAGATGCCAGGGTCTACGAGCAGTACTTC.

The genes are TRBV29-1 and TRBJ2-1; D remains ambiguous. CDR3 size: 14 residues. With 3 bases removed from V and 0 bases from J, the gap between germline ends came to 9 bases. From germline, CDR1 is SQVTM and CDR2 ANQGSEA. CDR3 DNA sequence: TGCAGCGTTGATCTAGTGAACTCCTACAATGAGCAGTTCTTC. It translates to CSVDLVNSYNEQFF.

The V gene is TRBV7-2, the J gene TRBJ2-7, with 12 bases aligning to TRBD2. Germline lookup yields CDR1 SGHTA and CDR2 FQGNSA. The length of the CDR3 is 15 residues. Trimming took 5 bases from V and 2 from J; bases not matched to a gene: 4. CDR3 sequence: CASSPLAGGPYEQYF. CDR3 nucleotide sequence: TGTGCCAGCAGCCCACTAGCGGGAGGTCCCTACGAGCAGTACTTC.